This passage covers 5 T cell receptor beta chains from one sample sequenced in a study of shared clonotypes between healthy human individuals. Using immunoSEQ multiplex PCR, the repertoire was profiled, and TCRdb retains in-frame clones only, with some absent. Here the sample spans some 2,000,000 clones, just under 95% being singletons. Positive CCR7 selection of CD45RO-negative cells yielded the naive CD8 cells, and terminally differentiated effector memory CD45RA+ cells were excluded. Source material: naive CD8+ T cells sorted from blood. These receptors were collected from a man aged 18 to 30 in good health.

To note about this clone: Other nucleotide sequences in the sample specify the same CDR3. The rearrangement links TRBV27 to TRBJ2-7; 7 nucleotides line up with TRBD1. Germline lookup yields CDR1 MNHEY and CDR2 SMNVEV (reference sequence). The CDR3 is made up of 12 amino acids. Germline trimming cut 4 bases from V and 7 bases from J; bases unmatched to any gene: 4. The CDR3 DNA sequence: TGTGCCAGCAGTTCGACAGGGTATGAGCAGTACTTC. This encodes CASSSTGYEQYF.

CDR3 DNA: TGTGCCAGCAGCTTAGGTGGACAGAGCGATCAGCCCCAGCATTTT. Its protein is CASSLGGQSDQPQHF. The chain is built from TRBV5-6 and TRBJ1-5, with D possibly TRBD1 on 6 matching bases. From germline, CDR1 is SGHDT and CDR2 YYEEEE. CDR3 length: 15 amino acids. The V end was cut by 2 bases, the J end by 5 bases, with 14 bases between.

V and J are TRBV27 and TRBJ1-4, with 7 bases lining up with TRBD1. Germline-derived CDR1 and CDR2 are MNHEY and SMNVEV (reference sequence). The J segment lost 0 bases and the V segment lost 6 bases, leaving 4 bases of the junction unmatched. The CDR3 is 15 residues long. The CDR3 spells CASRKGAPTNEKLFF. CDR3 bases: TGTGCCAGCAGAAAGGGGGCCCCAACTAATGAAAAACTGTTTTTT.

This chain links TRBV19 with TRBJ2-1, with 10 positions matching TRBD2. V dropped 0 bases and J dropped 5; count of bases not matched to a gene: 7. This CDR3 region has 17 residues. Germline loops: CDR1 LNHDA, CDR2 SQIVND (reference sequence). The CDR3 region has the DNA TGTGCCAGTAGTATAGATGATAGCGGGGGGCATAACAATGAGCAGTTCTTC. Its protein product is CASSIDDSGGHNNEQFF.

This clone was counted once. This chain connects TRBV4-1 to TRBJ2-1, with D uncertain. The CDR3 covers 15 residues. Germline V gene lookup returns CDR1 MGHRA and CDR2 YSYEKL. V lost 7 bases to trimming and J lost 6 bases, with 19 bases between them. This CDR3 is CASTSSNILANEQFF. Here the CDR3 DNA reads TGCGCCAGCACCTCTTCCAACATACTCGCCAATGAGCAGTTCTTC.